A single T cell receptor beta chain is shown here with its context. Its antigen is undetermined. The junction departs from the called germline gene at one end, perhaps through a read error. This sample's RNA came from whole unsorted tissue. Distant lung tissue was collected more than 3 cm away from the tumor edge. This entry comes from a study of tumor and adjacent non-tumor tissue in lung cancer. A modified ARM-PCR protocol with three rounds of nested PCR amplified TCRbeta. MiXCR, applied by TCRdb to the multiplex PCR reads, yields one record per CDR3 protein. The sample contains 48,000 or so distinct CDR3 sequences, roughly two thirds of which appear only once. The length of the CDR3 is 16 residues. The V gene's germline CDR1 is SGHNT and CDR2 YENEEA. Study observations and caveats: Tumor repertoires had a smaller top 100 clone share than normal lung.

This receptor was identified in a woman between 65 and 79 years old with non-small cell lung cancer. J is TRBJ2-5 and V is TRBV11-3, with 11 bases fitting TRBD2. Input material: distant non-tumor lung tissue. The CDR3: CVSCLSLAGVSETQYF. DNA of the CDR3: TGTGTCAGCTGCCTATCACTAGCGGGAGTATCAGAGACCCAGTACTTC. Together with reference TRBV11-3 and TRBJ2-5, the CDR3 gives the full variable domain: EAGVVQSPRYKIIEKKQPVAFWCNPISGHNTLYWYLQNLGQGPELLIRYENEEAVDDSQLPKDRFSAERLKGVDSTLKIQPAELGDSAVYLCVSCLSLAGVSETQYFGPGTRLLVL.